This T cell receptor (beta chain) was observed in a study of preoperative IRX-2 immunotherapy in early breast cancer. Data came from immunoSEQ multiplex PCR; TCRdb stores just in-frame clones and leaves some out. The data hold some 7,200 clones, with 80% observed a single time. The CDR3 runs to 18 residues. Germline V CDR1 and CDR2: SGHDN, FVKESK. Trimming took 4 bases from V and 0 from J; bases not matched to a gene: 12. Indicated treatment: preoperative locoregional IRX-2 cytokine immunotherapy. Samples came from a phase Ib trial of preoperative locoregional IRX-2 cytokine immunotherapy. The sequence was collected from a human donor with breast cancer. The material was tumor tissue, obtained after IRX-2 immunotherapy. This chain links TRBV14 with TRBJ1-5; 7 bases fit TRBD1. In nucleotides, the CDR3 is TGTGCCAGCAGCCTACCGGACAGGCCAAAAGGTAGCAATCAGCCCCAGCATTTT. It yields the protein CASSLPDRPKGSNQPQHF.